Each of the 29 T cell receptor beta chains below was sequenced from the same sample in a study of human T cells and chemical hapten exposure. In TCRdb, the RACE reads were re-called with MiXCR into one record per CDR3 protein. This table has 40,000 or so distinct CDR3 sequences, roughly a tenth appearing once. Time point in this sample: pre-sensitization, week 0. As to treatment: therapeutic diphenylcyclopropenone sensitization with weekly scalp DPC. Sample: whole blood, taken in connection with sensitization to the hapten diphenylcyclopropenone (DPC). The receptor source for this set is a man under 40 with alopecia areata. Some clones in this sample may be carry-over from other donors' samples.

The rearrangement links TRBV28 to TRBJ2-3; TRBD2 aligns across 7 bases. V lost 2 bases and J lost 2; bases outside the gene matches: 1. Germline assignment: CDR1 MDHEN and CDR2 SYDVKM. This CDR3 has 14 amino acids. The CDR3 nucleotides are TGTGCCAGCAGTTTACAGCGGGACACAGATACGCAGTATTTT. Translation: CASSLQRDTDTQYF.

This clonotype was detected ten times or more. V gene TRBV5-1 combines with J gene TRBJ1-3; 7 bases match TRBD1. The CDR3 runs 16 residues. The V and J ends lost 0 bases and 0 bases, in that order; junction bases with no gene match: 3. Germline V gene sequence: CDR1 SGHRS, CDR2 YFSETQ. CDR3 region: CASSLGPGGSGNTIYF. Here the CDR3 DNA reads TGCGCCAGCAGCTTGGGGCCAGGGGGCTCTGGAAACACCATATATTTT.

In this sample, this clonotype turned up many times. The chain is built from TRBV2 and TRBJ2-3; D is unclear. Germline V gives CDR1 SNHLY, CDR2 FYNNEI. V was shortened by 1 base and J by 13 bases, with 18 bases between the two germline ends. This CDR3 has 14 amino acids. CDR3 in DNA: TGTGCCAGCAGTGAAGGAGACCAGTCGCGAGCTAAGTATTTT. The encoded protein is CASSEGDQSRAKYF.

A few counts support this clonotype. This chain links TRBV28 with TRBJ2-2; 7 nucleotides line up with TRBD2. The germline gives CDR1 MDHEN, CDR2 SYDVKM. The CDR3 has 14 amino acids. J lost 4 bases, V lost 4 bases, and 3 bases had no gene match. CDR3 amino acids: CASSWTSSTGELFF. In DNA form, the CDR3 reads TGTGCCAGCAGTTGGACTAGTTCCACCGGGGAGCTGTTTTTT.

The CDR3 DNA reads TGTGCCAGCAGTCGAGGGACGGCCGCCACCGGGGAGCTGTTTTTT. Residues: CASSRGTAATGELFF. This rearrangement joins TRBV28 to TRBJ2-2; tentatively, D is TRBD1 or TRBD2 (5 bases each). The ends were cut back, 5 bases at V and 4 bases at J, with 14 bases in the middle. CDR3 size: 15 residues. Germline CDR1 MDHEN, CDR2 SYDVKM.

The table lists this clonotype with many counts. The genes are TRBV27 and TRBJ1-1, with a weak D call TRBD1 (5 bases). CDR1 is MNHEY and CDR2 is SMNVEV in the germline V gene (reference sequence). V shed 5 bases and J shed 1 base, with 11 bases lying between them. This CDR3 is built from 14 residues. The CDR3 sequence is CASSPGRANTEAFF. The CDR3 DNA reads TGTGCCAGCAGTCCGGGACGAGCGAACACTGAAGCTTTCTTT.

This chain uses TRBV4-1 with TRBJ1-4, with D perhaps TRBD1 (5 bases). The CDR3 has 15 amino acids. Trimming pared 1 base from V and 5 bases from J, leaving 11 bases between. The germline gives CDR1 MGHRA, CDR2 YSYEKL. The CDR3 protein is CASSQAGTVNEKLFF. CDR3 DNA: TGCGCCAGCAGCCAAGCCGGGACTGTGAATGAAAAACTGTTTTTT.

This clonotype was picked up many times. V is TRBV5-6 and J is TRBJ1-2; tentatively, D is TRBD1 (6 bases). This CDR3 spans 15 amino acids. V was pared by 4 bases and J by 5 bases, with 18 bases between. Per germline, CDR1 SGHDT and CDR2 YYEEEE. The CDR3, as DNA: TGTGCCAGCAGCCCCGACCAGGGGCGCCCATATGGCTACACCTTC. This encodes CASSPDQGRPYGYTF.

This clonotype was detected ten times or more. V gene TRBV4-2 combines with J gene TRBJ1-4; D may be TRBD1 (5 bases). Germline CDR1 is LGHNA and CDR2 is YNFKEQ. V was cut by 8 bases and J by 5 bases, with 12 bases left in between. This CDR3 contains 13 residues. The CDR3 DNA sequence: TGTGCCAGCGCCGCCCAGGGAAATGAAAAACTGTTTTTT. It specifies CASAAQGNEKLFF.

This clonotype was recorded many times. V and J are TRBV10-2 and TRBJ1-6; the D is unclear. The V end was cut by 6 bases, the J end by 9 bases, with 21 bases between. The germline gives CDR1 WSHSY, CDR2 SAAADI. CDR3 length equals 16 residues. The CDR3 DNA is TGCGCCAGCAGCAAGAAAGGACTCACCACTGGTTCACCCCTCCACTTT. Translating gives CASSKKGLTTGSPLHF.

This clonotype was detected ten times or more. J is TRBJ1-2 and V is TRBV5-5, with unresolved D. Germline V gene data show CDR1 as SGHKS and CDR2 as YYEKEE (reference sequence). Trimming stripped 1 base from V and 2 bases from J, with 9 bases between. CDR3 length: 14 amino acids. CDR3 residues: CASSLLGLNYGYTF. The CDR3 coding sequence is TGTGCCAGCAGCTTGCTCGGATTAAACTATGGCTACACCTTC.

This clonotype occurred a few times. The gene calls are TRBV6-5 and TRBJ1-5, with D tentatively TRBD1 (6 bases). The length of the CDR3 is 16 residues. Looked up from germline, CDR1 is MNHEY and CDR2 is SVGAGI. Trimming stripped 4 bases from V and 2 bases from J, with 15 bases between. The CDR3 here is CASSSRGGSGNQPQHF. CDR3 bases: TGTGCCAGCAGTTCCAGGGGCGGGAGTGGCAATCAGCCCCAGCATTTT.

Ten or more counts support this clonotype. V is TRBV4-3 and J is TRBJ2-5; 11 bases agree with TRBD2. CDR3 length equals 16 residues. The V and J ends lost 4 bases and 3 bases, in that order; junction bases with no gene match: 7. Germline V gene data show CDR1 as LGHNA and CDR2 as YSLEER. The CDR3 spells CASSRVMGLAEETQYF. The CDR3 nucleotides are TGCGCCAGCAGCCGTGTAATGGGACTAGCGGAAGAGACCCAGTACTTC.

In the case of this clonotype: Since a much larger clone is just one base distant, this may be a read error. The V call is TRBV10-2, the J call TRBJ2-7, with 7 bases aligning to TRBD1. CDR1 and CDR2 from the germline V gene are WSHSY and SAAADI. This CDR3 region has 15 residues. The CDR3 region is CASSNSPRQGHEQNF. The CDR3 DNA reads TGCGCCAGCAGTAACAGCCCCCGACAGGGCCACGAGCAGAACTTC.

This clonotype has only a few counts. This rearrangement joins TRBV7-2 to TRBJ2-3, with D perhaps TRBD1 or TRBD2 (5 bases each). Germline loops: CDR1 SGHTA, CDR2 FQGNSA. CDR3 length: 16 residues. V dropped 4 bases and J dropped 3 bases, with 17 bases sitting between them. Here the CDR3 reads CASSSFRGLKTDTQYF. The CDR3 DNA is TGTGCCAGCAGCTCCTTCCGGGGCTTGAAAACAGATACGCAGTATTTT.

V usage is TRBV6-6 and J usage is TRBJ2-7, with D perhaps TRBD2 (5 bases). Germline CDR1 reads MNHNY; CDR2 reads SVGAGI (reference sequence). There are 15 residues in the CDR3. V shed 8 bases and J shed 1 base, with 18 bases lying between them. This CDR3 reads CASLSEGSVSYEQYF. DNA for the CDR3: TGTGCCAGCCTTTCCGAGGGCTCGGTATCCTACGAGCAGTACTTC.

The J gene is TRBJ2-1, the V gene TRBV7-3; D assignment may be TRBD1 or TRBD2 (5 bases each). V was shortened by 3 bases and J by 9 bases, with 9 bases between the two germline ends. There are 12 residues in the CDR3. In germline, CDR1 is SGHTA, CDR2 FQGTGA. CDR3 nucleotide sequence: TGTGCCAGCAGCTTTTCCGGGACTGAGCAGTTCTTC. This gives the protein CASSFSGTEQFF.

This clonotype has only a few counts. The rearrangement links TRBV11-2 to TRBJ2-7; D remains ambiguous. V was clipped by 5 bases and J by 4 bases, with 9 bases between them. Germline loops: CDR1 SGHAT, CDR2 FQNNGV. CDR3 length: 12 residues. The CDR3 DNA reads TGTGCCAGCAGCCGCGGCTTTTACGAGCAGTACGTC. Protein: CASSRGFYEQYV.

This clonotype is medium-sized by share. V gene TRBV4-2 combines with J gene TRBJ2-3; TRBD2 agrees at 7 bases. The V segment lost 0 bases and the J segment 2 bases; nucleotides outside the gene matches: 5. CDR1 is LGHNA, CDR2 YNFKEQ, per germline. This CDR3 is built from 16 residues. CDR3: CASSQDSLAATDTQYF. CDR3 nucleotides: TGTGCCAGCAGCCAAGATAGTCTAGCGGCCACAGATACGCAGTATTTT.

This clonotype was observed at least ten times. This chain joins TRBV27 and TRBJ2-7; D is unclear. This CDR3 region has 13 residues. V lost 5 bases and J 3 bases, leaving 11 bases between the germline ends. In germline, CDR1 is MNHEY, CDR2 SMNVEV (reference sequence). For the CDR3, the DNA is TGTGCCAGCAGTCCTTTAGCTGGCTACGAGCAGTACGTC. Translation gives CASSPLAGYEQYV.

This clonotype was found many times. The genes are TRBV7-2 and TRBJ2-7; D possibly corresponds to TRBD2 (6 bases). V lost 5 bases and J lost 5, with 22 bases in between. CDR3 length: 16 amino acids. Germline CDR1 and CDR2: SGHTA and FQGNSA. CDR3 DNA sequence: TGTGCCAGCAGCCCCCACCCGCGGGCGGGGTGGGACGAGCAGTACGTC. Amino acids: CASSPHPRAGWDEQYV.

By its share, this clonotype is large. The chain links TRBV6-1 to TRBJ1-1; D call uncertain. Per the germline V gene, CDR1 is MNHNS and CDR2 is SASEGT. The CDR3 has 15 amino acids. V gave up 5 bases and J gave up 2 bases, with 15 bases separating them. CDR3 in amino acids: CASSPRRTGNTEAFF. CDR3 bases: TGTGCCAGCAGTCCCCGGCGGACGGGCAACACTGAAGCTTTCTTT.

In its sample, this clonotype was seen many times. CDR3 loop: CASSTGRSGELFF. The CDR3 nucleotides are TGTGCCAGCAGCACCGGGAGAAGCGGGGAGCTGTTTTTT. The V and J genes are TRBV7-3 and TRBJ2-2; perhaps TRBD2 as D (6 bases). The germline V gene encodes CDR1 SGHTA and CDR2 FQGTGA. The CDR3 length is 13 residues. Between the trimmed V and J ends, which lost 5 bases and 7 bases, there was a span of 11 bases.

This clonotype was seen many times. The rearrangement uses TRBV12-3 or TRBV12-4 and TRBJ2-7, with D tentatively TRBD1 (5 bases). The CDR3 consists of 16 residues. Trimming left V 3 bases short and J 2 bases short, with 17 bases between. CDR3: CASSFRNRLIPYEQYF. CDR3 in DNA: TGTGCCAGCAGTTTTCGGAACAGGCTAATTCCCTACGAGCAGTACTTC.

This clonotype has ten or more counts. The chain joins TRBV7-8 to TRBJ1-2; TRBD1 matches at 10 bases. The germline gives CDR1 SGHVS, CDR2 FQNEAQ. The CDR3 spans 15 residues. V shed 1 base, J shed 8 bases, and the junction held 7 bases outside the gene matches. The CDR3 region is CASSLVPWDRGGYTF. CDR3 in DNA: TGTGCCAGCAGCTTAGTCCCCTGGGACAGGGGCGGCTACACCTTC.

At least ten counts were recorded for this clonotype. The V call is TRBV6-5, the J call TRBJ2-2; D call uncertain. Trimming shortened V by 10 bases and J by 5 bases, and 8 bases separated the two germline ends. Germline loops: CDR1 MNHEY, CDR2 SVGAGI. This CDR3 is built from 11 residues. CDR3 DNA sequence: TGTGCCACATCCCGGACCGGGGAGCTGTTTTTT. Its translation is CATSRTGELFF.

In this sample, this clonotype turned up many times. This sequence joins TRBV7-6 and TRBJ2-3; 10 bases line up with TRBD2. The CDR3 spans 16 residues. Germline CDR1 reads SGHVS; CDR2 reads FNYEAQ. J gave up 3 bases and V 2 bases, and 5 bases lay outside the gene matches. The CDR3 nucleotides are TGTGCCAGCAGCTTATCAACTAGCGGGGTGACAGATACGCAGTATTTT. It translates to CASSLSTSGVTDTQYF. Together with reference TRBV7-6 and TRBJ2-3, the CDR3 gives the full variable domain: GAGVSQSPRYKVTKRGQDVALRCDPISGHVSLYWYRQALGQGPEFLTYFNYEAQQDKSGLPNDRFSAERPEGSISTLTIQRTEQRDSAMYRCASSLSTSGVTDTQYFGPGTRLTVL.

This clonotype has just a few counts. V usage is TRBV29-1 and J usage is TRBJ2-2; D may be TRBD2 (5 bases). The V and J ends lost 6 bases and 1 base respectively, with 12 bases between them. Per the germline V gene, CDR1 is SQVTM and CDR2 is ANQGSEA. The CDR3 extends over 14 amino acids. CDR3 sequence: CSVSPSGNTGELFF. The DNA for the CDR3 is TGCAGCGTCTCCCCGAGCGGGAACACCGGGGAGCTGTTTTTT.

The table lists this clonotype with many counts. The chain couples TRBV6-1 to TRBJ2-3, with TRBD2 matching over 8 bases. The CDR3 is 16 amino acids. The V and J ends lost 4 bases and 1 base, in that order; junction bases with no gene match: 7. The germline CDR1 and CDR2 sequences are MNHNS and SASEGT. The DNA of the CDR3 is TGTGCCAGCAGTGCAACAAGCGGGGGCCGCACAGATACGCAGTATTTT. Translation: CASSATSGGRTDTQYF.